The 22 T cell receptor beta chains presented below share a single source sample, sequenced in a study of spatial heterogeneity in lung cancer. Sample time point: sample taken at primary tumor resection. Whole RNA from tumor, nontumor lung or frozen PBMC was sequenced unsorted. One entry per CDR3 protein, called by TCRdb with MiXCR from the 5' RACE reads. The sample contains some 100,000 distinct CDR3 sequences, about 12% of which appear only once. Here the sequenced sample was PBMCs, taken at surgery. The origin of the receptors is a male donor with early-stage non-small cell lung cancer.

The table lists this clonotype with a few counts. This chain joins TRBV6-1 and TRBJ1-1; D unclear. Germline V lookup: CDR1 MNHNS, CDR2 SASEGT. Trimming cost V 3 bases and J 2 bases, with 7 bases left between them. The CDR3 extends over 13 amino acids. The CDR3 coding sequence is TGTGCCAGCAGTGATACATTTAACACTGAAGCTTTCTTT. Amino acid sequence: CASSDTFNTEAFF.

This clonotype was seen at least ten times. CDR3 region: CAISESREGGYTF. CDR3 DNA sequence: TGTGCCATCAGTGAGTCCCGGGAAGGCGGCTACACCTTC. The chain carries TRBV10-3 and TRBJ1-2; D uncertain. Trimming cost V 0 bases and J 8 bases, with 10 bases left between them. Germline CDR1 and CDR2: ENHRY and SYGVKD. This CDR3 is built from 13 residues.

V is TRBV20-1 and J is TRBJ1-6, with 8 bases identical to TRBD1. CDR3 size: 14 residues. Per germline, CDR1 DFQATT and CDR2 SNEGSKA (reference sequence). The V segment lost 2 bases and the J segment 9 bases; nucleotides outside the gene matches: 6. The chain's CDR3 is CSARQGAVSSPLHF. The CDR3 nucleotides read TGCAGTGCTAGACAGGGGGCGGTTAGTTCACCCCTCCACTTT.

The chain is built from TRBV7-2 and TRBJ2-1, with 8 positions matching TRBD1. The CDR3 sequence is 17 residues long. The germline V gene encodes CDR1 SGHTA and CDR2 FQGNSA. Unmatched junction bases numbered 10, after V lost 6 bases and J lost 0 bases. CDR3 bases: TGTGCCAGCAGACGGACAGGGAGTTTTAGCTCCTACAATGAGCAGTTCTTC. It specifies CASRRTGSFSSYNEQFF. The full variable domain, its missing parts supplied by reference TRBV7-2 and TRBJ2-1, is GAGVSQSPSNKVTEKGKDVELRCDPISGHTALYWYRQSLGQGLEFLIYFQGNSAPDKSGLPSDRFSAERTGGSVSTLTIQRTQQEDSAVYLCASRRTGSFSSYNEQFFGPGTRLTVL.

This clonotype was observed a handful of times. This chain joins TRBV5-1 and TRBJ2-3, with TRBD1 identical over 7 bases. With V trimmed by 0 bases and J by 0 bases, 1 base remained unmatched. The germline V gene has CDR1 SGHRS and CDR2 YFSETQ. There are 15 residues in the CDR3. CDR3 protein: CASSLGDRSTDTQYF. CDR3 DNA: TGCGCCAGCAGCTTGGGGGACAGAAGCACAGATACGCAGTATTTT.

This clonotype was detected ten times or more. The V gene is TRBV20-1, the J gene TRBJ2-1; D may be TRBD2 (6 bases). This CDR3 has 17 amino acids. The V and J ends lost 1 base and 0 bases respectively, with 16 bases between them. Germline-derived CDR1 and CDR2 are DFQATT and SNEGSKA (reference sequence). Here the CDR3 reads CSARVSVGGPSYNEQFF. The CDR3 region has the DNA TGCAGTGCTAGAGTTTCAGTGGGGGGTCCCTCCTACAATGAGCAGTTCTTC.

The chain employs TRBV19 and TRBJ2-1; 9 bases map to TRBD2. CDR3 length: 16 amino acids. The V segment lost 6 bases and the J segment 5 bases; nucleotides outside the gene matches: 11. The germline V gene has CDR1 LNHDA and CDR2 SQIVND (reference sequence). CDR3 in amino acids: CASSPPTAGGDNEQFF. The CDR3 DNA reads TGTGCCAGTAGCCCTCCCACGGCGGGGGGGGACAATGAGCAGTTCTTC.

This clonotype was recorded a few times. The V and J genes are TRBV9 and TRBJ2-1; TRBD2 aligns across 11 bases. Germline values: CDR1 SGDLS, CDR2 YYNGEE. V lost 2 bases, J lost 9 bases, and 10 bases stayed unmatched. This CDR3 has 16 amino acids. Here the CDR3 reads CASSVVAGGPSGEQFF. DNA for the CDR3: TGTGCCAGCAGCGTCGTAGCGGGAGGGCCCAGCGGTGAGCAGTTCTTC.

The genes are TRBV19 and TRBJ2-7; 7 nucleotides line up with TRBD2. J lost 0 bases, V lost 4 bases, and 6 bases had no gene match. The CDR3 is made up of 15 amino acids. Germline CDR1 reads LNHDA; CDR2 reads SQIVND (reference sequence). The CDR3 loop reads CASSKPGLSSYEQYF. CDR3 in DNA: TGTGCCAGTAGTAAGCCGGGACTAAGCTCCTACGAGCAGTACTTC.

Ten or more counts support this clonotype. This chain uses TRBV28 with TRBJ2-5, with 8 bases identical to TRBD2. J was trimmed by 5 bases and V by 5 bases; bases with no gene match: 16. Germline-derived CDR1 and CDR2 are MDHEN and SYDVKM. This CDR3 is 17 amino acids long. The CDR3 nucleotides are TGTGCCAGCAGTCCGTCCCCCTACGGGGGGGCGAGGGAGACCCAGTACTTC. Translating gives CASSPSPYGGARETQYF. Combining the CDR3 with reference TRBV28 and TRBJ2-5 gives the whole variable domain DVKVTQSSRYLVKRTGEKVFLECVQDMDHENMFWYRQDPGLGLRLIYFSYDVKMKEKGDIPEGYSVSREKKERFSLILESASTNQTSMYLCASSPSPYGGARETQYFGPGTRLLVL.

The V gene is TRBV27, the J gene TRBJ2-1, with 9 bases aligning to TRBD2. V lost 3 bases and J lost 9; bases outside the gene matches: 18. The CDR3 has 18 residues. In germline, CDR1 is MNHEY, CDR2 SMNVEV (reference sequence). The CDR3 DNA reads as TGTGCCAGCAGTTTGGTCCTTCGGGATGCGGGGGGGACGGGTGAGCAGTTCTTC. As protein: CASSLVLRDAGGTGEQFF.

In its sample, this clonotype was seen many times. This chain links TRBV14 with TRBJ2-1, with D possibly TRBD2 on 5 matching bases. The germline CDR1 and CDR2 sequences are SGHDN and FVKESK. Trimming took off 4 bases at V and 10 bases at J, with 14 bases between the two ends. The CDR3 extends over 13 amino acids. The CDR3 here is CASSPKGLAEQFF. CDR3 nucleotide sequence: TGTGCCAGCAGCCCCAAGGGCCTAGCCGAGCAGTTCTTC.

This clonotype appeared a single time. J is TRBJ2-7 and V is TRBV29-1, with D uncertain. The V end was cut by 7 bases, the J end by 3 bases, with 16 bases between. Looked up from germline, CDR1 is SQVTM and CDR2 is ANQGSEA. The CDR3 extends over 13 amino acids. In DNA form, the CDR3 reads TGCAGCGCCCACGGTCCTGGAAACTACGAGCAGTACTTC. Protein: CSAHGPGNYEQYF.

This clonotype was counted many times. The rearrangement uses TRBV9 and TRBJ2-7; the D call may be TRBD1 or TRBD2 (5 bases each). V was clipped by 4 bases and J by 0 bases, with 17 bases between them. CDR1 is SGDLS and CDR2 is YYNGEE in the germline V gene. The CDR3 runs 16 residues. The CDR3: CASSPRDRQTSYEQYF. In DNA, the CDR3 is TGTGCCAGCAGCCCCCGGGACCGACAAACCTCCTACGAGCAGTACTTC.

The chain has TRBV4-2 and TRBJ2-7; 8 nucleotides agree with TRBD2. The CDR3 loop spans 15 amino acids. The germline V gene encodes CDR1 LGHNA and CDR2 YNFKEQ. After removal of 0 bases from V and 4 bases from J, the junction contained 5 bases not matched to a gene. The CDR3 DNA reads TGTGCCAGCAGCCAAGAACTAGCGGCTCCGTACGAGCAGTACTTC. Encoded protein: CASSQELAAPYEQYF.

The rearrangement uses TRBV7-9 and TRBJ1-4; D remains ambiguous. This CDR3 has 13 amino acids. Trimming took off 0 bases at V and 5 bases at J, with 4 bases between the two ends. Germline V gene lookup returns CDR1 SEHNR and CDR2 FQNEAQ (reference sequence). This CDR3 reads CASSLALNEKLFF. CDR3 bases: TGTGCCAGCAGCTTAGCCCTAAATGAAAAACTGTTTTTT.

This clonotype was observed a handful of times. The chain couples TRBV27 to TRBJ1-1; D unresolved. Germline V lookup: CDR1 MNHEY, CDR2 SMNVEV (reference sequence). CDR3 length: 14 residues. V was shortened by 4 bases and J by 3 bases, with 12 bases between the two germline ends. The chain's CDR3 is CASSSSRGHTEAFF. The CDR3 region has the DNA TGTGCCAGCAGTTCCTCCCGCGGGCACACTGAAGCTTTCTTT.

This clonotype turned up a few times. An end of the junction does not agree with germline; a read error may underlie this. The rearrangement joins TRBV7-2 to TRBJ2-1; D ambiguous. CDR1 and CDR2 (germline): SGHTA, FQGNSA. This CDR3 region has 13 residues. CDR3 in amino acids: CASNLEPFNEQFF. Written as DNA, the CDR3 is TGTGCCAGCAACTTAGAACCTTTCAATGAGCAGTTCTTC.

The CDR3 sequence is CASSRLRSGGAEQYF. In DNA, the CDR3 is TGTGCCAGCAGTCGCCTGCGGAGCGGGGGGGCCGAGCAGTACTTC. The chain employs TRBV6-2 or TRBV6-3 and TRBJ2-7; 10 bases agree with TRBD2. CDR3 length: 15 amino acids. Germline V gene sequence: CDR1 MNHEY, CDR2 SVGEGT. Trimming removed 5 bases from V and 6 bases from J; junction bases left unmatched: 10.

This clonotype is medium-sized in the sample. The V and J genes are TRBV7-2 and TRBJ2-5; D remains unclear. Germline-derived CDR1 and CDR2 are SGHTA and FQGNSA. Trimming pared 1 base from V and 2 bases from J, leaving 8 bases between. The CDR3 runs 14 residues. DNA for the CDR3: TGTGCCAGCAGCTTAGTACCCGGTCAAGAGACCCAGTACTTC. Encoded protein: CASSLVPGQETQYF.

This clonotype has ten or more counts. The chain couples TRBV29-1 to TRBJ1-2, with D maybe TRBD1 (5 bases). Trimming took 0 bases from V and 0 from J, leaving 11 bases between them. There are 15 residues in the CDR3. The germline V gene has CDR1 SQVTM and CDR2 ANQGSEA. In nucleotides, the CDR3 is TGCAGCGTTGAAGATAAGGGCAGGGCTAACTATGGCTACACCTTC. This gives the protein CSVEDKGRANYGYTF.

The sample holds many counts of this clonotype. The gene calls are TRBV2 and TRBJ2-3; 10 nucleotides align to TRBD1. V trimming: 6 bases; J trimming: 2 bases; junction bases outside the gene matches: 5. This CDR3 is 15 amino acids long. Germline V gene data show CDR1 as SNHLY and CDR2 as FYNNEI. For the CDR3, the DNA is TGTGCCAGCAGGCGGACAGGGGGAAACACAGATACGCAGTATTTT. It yields the protein CASRRTGGNTDTQYF. The full variable domain, completed using reference TRBV2 and TRBJ2-3, is EPEVTQTPSHQVTQMGQEVILRCVPISNHLYFYWYRQILGQKVEFLVSFYNNEISEKSEIFDDQFSVERPDGSNFTLKIRSTKLEDSAMYFCASRRTGGNTDTQYFGPGTRLTVL.